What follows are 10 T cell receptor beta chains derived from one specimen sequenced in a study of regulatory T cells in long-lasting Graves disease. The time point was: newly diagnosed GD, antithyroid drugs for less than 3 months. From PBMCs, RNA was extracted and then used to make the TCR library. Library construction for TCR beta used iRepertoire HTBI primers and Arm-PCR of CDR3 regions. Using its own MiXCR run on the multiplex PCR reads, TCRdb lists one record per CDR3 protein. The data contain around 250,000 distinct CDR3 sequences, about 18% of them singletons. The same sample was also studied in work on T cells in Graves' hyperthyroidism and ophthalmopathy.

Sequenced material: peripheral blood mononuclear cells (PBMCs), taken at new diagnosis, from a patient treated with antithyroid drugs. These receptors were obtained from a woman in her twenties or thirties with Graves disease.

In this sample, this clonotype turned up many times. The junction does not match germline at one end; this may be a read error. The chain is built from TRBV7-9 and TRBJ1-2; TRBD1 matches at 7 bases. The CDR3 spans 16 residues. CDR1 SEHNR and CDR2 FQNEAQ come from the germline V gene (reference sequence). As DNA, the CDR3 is TGCGCCAGCAGCTCCGGAAGGGACAGCACTAACTATGGCTACACCTTC. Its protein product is CASSSGRDSTNYGYTF.

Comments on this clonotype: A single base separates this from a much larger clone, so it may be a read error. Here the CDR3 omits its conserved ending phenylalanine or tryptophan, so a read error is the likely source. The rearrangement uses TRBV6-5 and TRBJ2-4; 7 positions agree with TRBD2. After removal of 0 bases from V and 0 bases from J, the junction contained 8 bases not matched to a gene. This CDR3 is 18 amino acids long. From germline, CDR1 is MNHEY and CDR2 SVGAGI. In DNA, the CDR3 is TGTGCCAGCAGTTACTCGATGAAGGCGGGGGAAGCCAAAAACATTCAGTACCTC. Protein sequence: CASSYSMKAGEAKNIQYL.

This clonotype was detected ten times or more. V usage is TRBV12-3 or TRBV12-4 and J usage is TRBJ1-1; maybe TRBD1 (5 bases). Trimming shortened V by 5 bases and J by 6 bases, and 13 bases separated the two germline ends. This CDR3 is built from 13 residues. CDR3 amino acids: CASSPRTQSEAFF. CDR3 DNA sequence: TGTGCCAGCAGTCCGCGGACACAGTCTGAAGCTTTCTTT.

The CDR3 DNA is TGTGCCACCAGCAGAGTGACGAATTCACCCCTCCACTTT. Translated, it gives CATSRVTNSPLHF. V is TRBV15 and J is TRBJ1-6; D is ambiguous. CDR1 and CDR2 (germline): LNHNV, YYDKDF (reference sequence). The ends were cut back, 1 base at V and 7 bases at J, with 5 bases in the middle. The length of the CDR3 is 13 residues.

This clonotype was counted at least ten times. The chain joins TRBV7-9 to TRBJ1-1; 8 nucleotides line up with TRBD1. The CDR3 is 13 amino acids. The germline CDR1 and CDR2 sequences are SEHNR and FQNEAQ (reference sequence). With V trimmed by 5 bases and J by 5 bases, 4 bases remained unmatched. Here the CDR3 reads CASSNTGGTEAFF. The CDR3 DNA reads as TGTGCCAGCAGCAATACAGGGGGGACTGAAGCTTTCTTT.

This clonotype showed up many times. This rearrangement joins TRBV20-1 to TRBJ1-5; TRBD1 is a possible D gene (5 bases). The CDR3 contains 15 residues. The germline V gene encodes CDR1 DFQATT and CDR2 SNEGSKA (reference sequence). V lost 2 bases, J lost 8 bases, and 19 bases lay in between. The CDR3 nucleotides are TGCAGTGCTAGACCCGGGACGCTCAATCAGGAGCCCCAGCATTTT. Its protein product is CSARPGTLNQEPQHF.

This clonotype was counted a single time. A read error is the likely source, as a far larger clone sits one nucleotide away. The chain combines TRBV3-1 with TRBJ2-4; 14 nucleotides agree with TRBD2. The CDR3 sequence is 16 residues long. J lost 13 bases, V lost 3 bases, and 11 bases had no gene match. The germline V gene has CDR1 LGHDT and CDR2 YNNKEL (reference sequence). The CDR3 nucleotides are TGTGCCAGCAGCCACCTGACTAGCGGGGGGGCCTATGAGCAGTACTTC. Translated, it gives CASSHLTSGGAYEQYF.

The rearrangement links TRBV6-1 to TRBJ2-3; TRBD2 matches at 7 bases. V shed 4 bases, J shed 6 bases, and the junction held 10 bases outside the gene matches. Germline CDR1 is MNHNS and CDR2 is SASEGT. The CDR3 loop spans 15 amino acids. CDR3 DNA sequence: TGTGCCAGCAGTGGTCAAGCGGGGATGACGGATACGCAGTATTTT. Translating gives CASSGQAGMTDTQYF.

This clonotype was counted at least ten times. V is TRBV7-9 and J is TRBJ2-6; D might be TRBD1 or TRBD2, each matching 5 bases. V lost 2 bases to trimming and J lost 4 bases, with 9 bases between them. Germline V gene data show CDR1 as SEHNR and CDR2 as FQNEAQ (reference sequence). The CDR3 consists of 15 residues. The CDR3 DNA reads TGTGCCAGCAGCTTAAACGGGGCCGGGGCCAACGTCCTGACTTTC. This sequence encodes CASSLNGAGANVLTF. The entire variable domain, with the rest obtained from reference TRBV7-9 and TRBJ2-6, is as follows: DTGVSQNPRHKITKRGQNVTFRCDPISEHNRLYWYRQTLGQGPEFLTYFQNEAQLEKSRLLSDRFSAERPKGSFSTLEIQRTEQGDSAMYLCASSLNGAGANVLTFGAGSRLTVL.

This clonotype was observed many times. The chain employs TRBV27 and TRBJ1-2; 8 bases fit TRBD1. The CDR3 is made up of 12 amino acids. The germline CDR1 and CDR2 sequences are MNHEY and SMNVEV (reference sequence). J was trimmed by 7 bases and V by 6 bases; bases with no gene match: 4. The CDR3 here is CASSGQGGGYTF. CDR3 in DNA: TGTGCCAGCAGCGGACAGGGAGGTGGCTACACCTTC.